The 9 T cell receptor beta chains in this list originate from one sample, sequenced in a study of blood T cell repertoires in COVID-19. Profiled with immunoSEQ multiplex PCR; TCRdb holds only in-frame clones, not every one. Of approximately 440,000 clones in the sample, roughly 87% were seen once. Material for sequencing was PBMCs or T cells enriched from blood (not recorded which). All receptors come from a man aged 18 to 29 who had recovered from COVID-19.

The rearrangement joins TRBV11-2 to TRBJ1-5; TRBD1 might be the D (5 bases). Per germline, CDR1 SGHAT and CDR2 FQNNGV. Trimming stripped 1 base from V and 5 bases from J, with 12 bases between. The CDR3 spans 15 residues. The DNA of the CDR3 is TGTGCCAGCAGCTTAGCGGTGGGGGGGGATCAGCCCCAGCATTTT. Its translation is CASSLAVGGDQPQHF.

The CDR3 sequence is CASSRGTGGGSEAFF. As DNA, the CDR3 is TGTGCCAGCAGCCGCGGGACAGGGGGTGGTAGTGAAGCTTTCTTT. The rearrangement links TRBV7-9 to TRBJ1-1; 11 bases align to TRBD1. Trimming cost V 5 bases and J 7 bases; bases outside gene matches: 9. The length of the CDR3 is 15 residues. Germline CDR1 is SEHNR and CDR2 is FQNEAQ (reference sequence).

V is TRBV4-1 and J is TRBJ2-2; weak D call: TRBD2 (7 bases). Germline values: CDR1 MGHRA, CDR2 YSYEKL. This CDR3 has 15 residues. The germline V and J ends were trimmed by 0 bases and 5 bases, with 10 bases remaining between them. CDR3: CASSQEGGATGELFF. CDR3 DNA sequence: TGCGCCAGCAGCCAAGAGGGGGGGGCAACCGGGGAGCTGTTTTTT.

The chain is built from TRBV9 and TRBJ1-2, with 9 positions matching TRBD1. This CDR3 comprises 15 residues. Germline CDR1 is SGDLS and CDR2 is YYNGEE. Losses at the gene ends were 3 bases for V and 5 bases for J; bases not matched to a gene: 8. CDR3 sequence reads: CASSETGGSNYGYTF. CDR3 sequence (DNA): TGTGCCAGCAGCGAGACAGGGGGTAGTAATTATGGCTACACCTTC.

This clone was counted once. The chain recombines TRBV2 with TRBJ1-2; 7 bases agree with TRBD1. Germline assignment: CDR1 SNHLY and CDR2 FYNNEI. CDR3 size: 13 residues. After removal of 6 bases from V and 7 bases from J, the junction contained 8 bases not matched to a gene. CDR3 in DNA: TGTGCCAGCAGAAACAATGCAGGGGGTGGCTACACCTTC. Encoded protein: CASRNNAGGGYTF.

The chain carries TRBV4-1 and TRBJ2-7, with TRBD1 as a possible D gene (5 bases). V lost 0 bases to trimming and J lost 3 bases, with 15 bases between them. The CDR3 is 16 residues long. Germline CDR1 is MGHRA and CDR2 is YSYEKL. The DNA of the CDR3 is TGCGCCAGCAGCCAAGAGTATCCAGGGATAGGCTACGAGCAGTACTTC. This codes for CASSQEYPGIGYEQYF.

This clone was counted a single time. The V gene is TRBV18, the J gene TRBJ2-3, with TRBD1 matching over 7 bases. Germline V CDR1 and CDR2: KGHSH, LQKENI. The trim removed 8 bases at V and 0 bases at J, leaving 5 bases unmatched. This CDR3 spans 14 amino acids. The DNA of the CDR3 is TGTGCCAGCACGGACAGGTCTAGCACAGATACGCAGTATTTT. Residues: CASTDRSSTDTQYF.

The chain uses TRBV3-1 (or the pseudogene TRBV3-2) and TRBJ1-5; D gene uncertain. V lost 1 base and J lost 4, with 11 bases in between. This CDR3 has 15 amino acids. The germline V gene encodes CDR1 LGHDT and CDR2 YNNKEL (reference sequence). The CDR3 region is CASSQGITENQPQHF. The CDR3 nucleotides read TGTGCCAGCAGCCAAGGTATTACGGAGAATCAGCCCCAGCATTTT.

The chain recombines TRBV5-3 with TRBJ2-3, with TRBD2 matching over 13 bases. TRBV5-3 is known as an ORF, though its function is uncertain. The CDR3 spans 17 residues. Trimming removed 2 bases from V and 2 bases from J; junction bases left unmatched: 5. DNA of the CDR3: TGTGCCAGAAGCTTTCTTGGACTAGCGGGAGACACAGATACGCAGTATTTT. The encoded protein is CARSFLGLAGDTDTQYF.